The 3 T cell receptor beta chains reported below all come from one sample, sequenced in a study of metastatic and nonmetastatic thyroid tumors. TCRdb re-analyzed the PCR reads through MiXCR. The table has roughly 23,000 clones, roughly a sixth seen once. No patient received treatment before thyroid surgery. Sequencing used adjacent normal tissue. All receptors derive from a male donor with papillary thyroid cancer or a benign thyroid nodule (not recorded which). Some clones in this sample may be carry-over from other donors' samples.

This clone has at least ten counts. The genes are TRBV18 and TRBJ2-1, with D maybe TRBD1 (5 bases). Trimming pared 4 bases from V and 3 bases from J, leaving 13 bases between. Germline V lookup: CDR1 KGHSH, CDR2 LQKENI. This CDR3 region has 15 residues. The CDR3 loop is CASSHSSRVYNEQFF. CDR3 nucleotide sequence: TGTGCCAGCTCACACAGTTCCAGGGTCTACAATGAGCAGTTCTTC.

Sample share makes this clone medium-sized. The CDR3 coding sequence is TGTGCCAGCAGTTACGGTCGGGCGTCCTCCTACAATGAGCAGTTCTTC. Translating it yields CASSYGRASSYNEQFF. The genes are TRBV6-6 and TRBJ2-1, with D unresolved. Germline assignment: CDR1 MNHNY and CDR2 SVGAGI (reference sequence). The V gene lost 2 bases and the J gene lost 0 bases, with 11 bases spanning the gap. This CDR3 spans 16 amino acids.

About this clone itself: This is likely a read error, given that the CDR3 carries no conserved phenylalanine or tryptophan at its end. J is TRBJ2-5 and V is TRBV3-1, with TRBD2 as a possible D gene (5 bases). The CDR3 covers 14 residues. Looked up from germline, CDR1 is LGHDT and CDR2 is YNNKEL (reference sequence). CDR3: CASTQEDAGETQYL. In DNA, the CDR3 is TGTGCCAGCACCCAAGAGGATGCGGGAGAGACCCAGTACCTC.